The T cell receptor (beta chain) under discussion was sequenced for a study of T cell changes during pregnancy in multiple sclerosis. Sequencing used immunoSEQ multiplex PCR; TCRdb keeps in-frame clones, though not all of them. The table has 70,000 to 95,000 clones, 89% seen once; the top ten hold 1.9%. V lost 0 bases, J lost 1 base, and 4 bases lay in between. Looked up from germline, CDR1 is SGHNT and CDR2 is YYREEE (reference sequence). The CDR3 sequence is 13 residues long. The receptor was isolated from a female donor with multiple sclerosis, enrolled in a pregnancy study. The chain combines TRBV5-4 with TRBJ2-5; D not resolved. The sequencing here drew on peripheral blood, taken before pregnancy. CDR3 DNA sequence: TGTGCCAGCAGCTTGGACACCCAAGAGACCCAGTACTTC. It yields the protein CASSLDTQETQYF.